The sequence of this T cell receptor (beta chain) was determined in a study of immune characterization of retroperitoneal liposarcoma. The CDR3 has 16 residues. Germline-derived CDR1 and CDR2 are MNHNS and SASEGT. Unmatched junction bases numbered 10, after V lost 7 bases and J lost 4 bases. The sample holds one count of this clonotype. TCRdb reprocessed the PCR reads via MiXCR and lists one record per CDR3 protein. Here the sample spans several thousand distinct CDR3 sequences, over 40% being singletons. The TCR was taken from a male donor with retroperitoneal liposarcoma. Sequencing input: tumor tissue. The rearrangement links TRBV6-1 to TRBJ2-1; 10 bases match TRBD2. The CDR3 spells CASTPRLLAGYNEQFF. In DNA form, the CDR3 reads TGTGCCAGCACCCCCCGATTACTAGCGGGATACAATGAGCAGTTCTTC.